The 18 T cell receptor beta chains below all came from one sample that was sequenced in a study of cytomegalovirus exposure and HLA in healthy donors. Libraries were prepared by immunoSEQ multiplex PCR; TCRdb keeps only in-frame clonotypes and omits some of them. The sample records more than 150,000 clones, roughly 82% being singletons. Sequenced: PBMCs. These receptors originate from a man aged 18 to 29 in good health and CMV-seropositive.

This clone occurred once. The chain combines TRBV7-9 with TRBJ2-3; TRBD1 aligns across 8 bases. This CDR3 has 17 residues. After removal of 2 bases from V and 5 bases from J, the junction contained 12 bases not matched to a gene. Germline CDR1 is SEHNR and CDR2 is FQNEAQ (reference sequence). The CDR3 DNA reads TGTGCCAGCAGCTTAACCTCTCCCGGACAGGGTGAAGATACGCAGTATTTT. The encoded protein is CASSLTSPGQGEDTQYF.

This clone came up a few times. The chain couples TRBV5-6 to TRBJ2-2; 13 bases map to TRBD2. After removal of 2 bases from V and 1 base from J, the junction contained 5 bases not matched to a gene. Germline V lookup: CDR1 SGHDT, CDR2 YYEEEE. The CDR3 extends over 18 amino acids. CDR3 coding DNA: TGTGCCAGCAGCTTACCGGGACTAGCGGGGCAGAACACCGGGGAGCTGTTTTTT. Amino acid sequence: CASSLPGLAGQNTGELFF.

The chain employs TRBV6-5 and TRBJ2-7; D is perhaps TRBD2 (5 bases). With 0 bases removed from V and 6 bases from J, the gap between germline ends came to 15 bases. The CDR3 is 15 amino acids. Germline CDR1 and CDR2: MNHEY and SVGAGI. The CDR3 DNA is TGTGCCAGCAGTTACTCCGGGGTCCTCCAAGTCGAGCAGTACTTC. Its protein is CASSYSGVLQVEQYF.

The rearrangement links TRBV18 to TRBJ2-3; TRBD2 aligns across 8 bases. This CDR3 spans 15 amino acids. V shed 3 bases and J 5 bases; nucleotides not matched to a gene: 7. CDR1 is KGHSH and CDR2 is LQKENI in the germline V gene. This CDR3 is CASSPTGLAGDTQYF. For the CDR3, the DNA is TGTGCCAGCTCACCCACTGGTCTAGCGGGAGATACGCAGTATTTT.

This clone was observed at least ten times. This sequence joins TRBV27 and TRBJ2-7; 10 positions match TRBD1. The CDR3 is 16 residues long. CDR1 and CDR2 from the germline V gene are MNHEY and SMNVEV (reference sequence). The V and J ends lost 6 bases and 4 bases, in that order; junction bases with no gene match: 12. CDR3 DNA: TGTGCCAGCAGACACACAAGGACAGGGGGGATTTACGAGCAGTACTTC. This encodes CASRHTRTGGIYEQYF.

The rearrangement uses TRBV4-2 and TRBJ2-1, with D maybe TRBD2 (5 bases). Trimming removed 0 bases at V and 6 bases at J, with 18 bases between. This CDR3 comprises 17 residues. Germline-derived CDR1 and CDR2 are LGHNA and YNFKEQ. The CDR3 bases are TGTGCCAGCAGCCAAGAGTGGGAGCGAGACCCCCCCAATGAGCAGTTCTTC. The encoded protein is CASSQEWERDPPNEQFF.

The rearrangement joins TRBV27 to TRBJ1-5; 8 bases align to TRBD1. CDR3 length: 16 residues. Germline values: CDR1 MNHEY, CDR2 SMNVEV (reference sequence). Unmatched junction bases numbered 7, after V lost 4 bases and J lost 2 bases. CDR3 sequence: CASSSAGGAGNQPQHF. The CDR3 DNA reads TGTGCCAGCAGTTCCGCAGGGGGCGCGGGCAATCAGCCCCAGCATTTT.

The genes are TRBV6-1 and TRBJ2-1; 12 bases are shared with TRBD2. The CDR3 length is 13 residues. Germline V gives CDR1 MNHNS, CDR2 SASEGT. J lost 12 bases, V lost 6 bases, and 6 bases had no gene match. The CDR3 sequence: CASSQTSGSVQFF. DNA for the CDR3: TGTGCCAGCAGCCAGACTAGCGGGAGTGTGCAGTTCTTC.

The gene calls are TRBV2 and TRBJ1-4; 7 bases fit TRBD1. Trimming cost V 6 bases and J 0 bases; bases outside gene matches: 7. CDR1 is SNHLY and CDR2 is FYNNEI in the germline V gene. The CDR3 is made up of 16 amino acids. This CDR3 is CASRIQGRATNEKLFF. CDR3 bases: TGTGCCAGCAGAATACAGGGGAGAGCAACTAATGAAAAACTGTTTTTT.

This sequence joins TRBV5-4 and TRBJ2-1; TRBD2 matches 9 bases. The J segment lost 8 bases and the V segment lost 6 bases, leaving 12 bases of the junction unmatched. Germline V gene sequence: CDR1 SGHNT, CDR2 YYREEE (reference sequence). The length of the CDR3 is 15 residues. This CDR3 reads CASTQGAGGVDEQFF. The CDR3 coding sequence is TGTGCCAGCACCCAGGGAGCGGGAGGTGTTGATGAGCAGTTCTTC. The full variable domain, rest sourced from reference TRBV5-4 and TRBJ2-1, is ETGVTQSPTHLIKTRGQQVTLRCSSQSGHNTVSWYQQALGQGPQFIFQYYREEENGRGNFPPRFSGLQFPNYSSELNVNALELDDSALYLCASTQGAGGVDEQFFGPGTRLTVL.

V and J are TRBV28 and TRBJ2-7, with 8 bases that match TRBD1. Germline V gene data show CDR1 as MDHEN and CDR2 as SYDVKM. V lost 6 bases and J lost 2; bases outside the gene matches: 9. This CDR3 comprises 15 residues. The CDR3 reads CASRIRPGQAYEQYF. The CDR3 region has the DNA TGTGCCAGCAGAATACGCCCGGGACAGGCCTACGAGCAGTACTTC.

This clone was recorded a few times. The chain has TRBV25-1 and TRBJ1-2; the D gene is possibly TRBD1 (5 bases). With 2 bases removed from V and 7 bases from J, the gap between germline ends came to 14 bases. The CDR3 is made up of 14 amino acids. Per the germline V gene, CDR1 is MGHDK and CDR2 is SYGVNS. The CDR3 loop reads CASSEGQGSSGYTF. As DNA, the CDR3 is TGTGCCAGCAGTGAAGGGCAGGGCTCCTCTGGCTACACCTTC.

The J gene is TRBJ2-5, the V gene TRBV2; TRBD2 aligns across 10 bases. The V gene's germline CDR1 is SNHLY and CDR2 FYNNEI. This CDR3 has 15 residues. V shed 6 bases and J 4 bases; nucleotides not matched to a gene: 8. CDR3 region: CASRDSGRASETQYF. DNA of the CDR3: TGTGCCAGCAGGGACAGCGGGAGGGCCTCAGAGACCCAGTACTTC.

The chain carries TRBV9 and TRBJ1-5, with 10 positions matching TRBD1. This CDR3 has 15 residues. Germline loops: CDR1 SGDLS, CDR2 YYNGEE. The junction had 7 bases not matched to a gene; V was cut back by 4 bases and J by 6 bases. The CDR3 spells CASSLGTGEGQPQHF. The DNA for the CDR3 is TGTGCCAGCAGCCTAGGGACAGGGGAAGGTCAGCCCCAGCATTTT.

The chain joins TRBV18 to TRBJ1-2; possibly TRBD1 for D (5 bases). Trimming stripped 3 bases from V and 7 bases from J, with 12 bases between. The V gene's germline CDR1 is KGHSH and CDR2 LQKENI. CDR3 size: 13 residues. The CDR3 protein is CASSPAETVGYTF. The DNA for the CDR3 is TGTGCCAGCTCACCCGCTGAGACAGTTGGCTACACCTTC.

The chain couples TRBV29-1 to TRBJ1-1; D is unresolved. V lost 2 bases and J lost 0, with 7 bases in between. The CDR3 extends over 13 amino acids. Germline V gives CDR1 SQVTM, CDR2 ANQGSEA. DNA of the CDR3: TGCAGCGTTGAACAGGTGATGAACACTGAAGCTTTCTTT. The encoded protein is CSVEQVMNTEAFF.

As DNA, the CDR3 is TGTGCCAGTAGTATAAGGGGTACTGAAGCTTTCTTT. Protein sequence: CASSIRGTEAFF. The V and J genes are TRBV19 and TRBJ1-1; perhaps TRBD1 as D (5 bases). The CDR3 length is 12 residues. Trimming took 2 bases from V and 5 from J, leaving 6 bases between them. Per germline, CDR1 LNHDA and CDR2 SQIVND (reference sequence). The whole variable domain, remainder taken from reference TRBV19 and TRBJ1-1, is DGGITQSPKYLFRKEGQNVTLSCEQNLNHDAMYWYRQDPGQGLRLIYYSQIVNDFQKGDIAEGYSVSREKKESFPLTVTSAQKNPTAFYLCASSIRGTEAFFGQGTRLTVV.

V and J are TRBV9 and TRBJ2-1; the match to TRBD2 covers 7 bases. CDR1 and CDR2 from the germline V gene are SGDLS and YYNGEE. The V segment lost 4 bases and the J segment 8 bases; nucleotides outside the gene matches: 18. The CDR3 is 17 amino acids. CDR3: CASSPTWGGRVIDEQFF. The CDR3 region has the DNA TGTGCCAGCAGCCCTACCTGGGGCGGGAGAGTGATCGATGAGCAGTTCTTC.